Presented here are 22 T cell receptor beta chains from one specimen sequenced in a study of cytomegalovirus exposure and HLA in healthy donors (dated by TCRdb to about 2017). Library creation used the immunoSEQ multiplex PCR assay. For the multiplex PCR, a mixture combining 60 forward primers for TCR Vbeta segments and 13 reverse primers for TCR Jbeta segments was used. The source is immuneACCESS, and TCRdb retained only in-frame sequences with V and J called. Part of the clones is not carried over; for the studies checked, unresolved V genes explain less than half of this, and the remainder is unexplained. This sample lists about 140,000 clones; approximately 88% were detected once. 0.45% to 0.6% of the sample lies in the top ten. Sequenced sample: PBMCs. Every receptor here comes from a woman aged 35 to 49 in good health and CMV-seronegative.

This chain uses TRBV29-1 with TRBJ1-4; 8 bases are shared with TRBD1. The V gene's germline CDR1 is SQVTM and CDR2 ANQGSEA. The CDR3 totals 13 residues. J gave up 5 bases and V 3 bases, and 2 bases lay outside the gene matches. The CDR3 DNA sequence: TGCAGCGTTGAGCGACAGGGGAATGAAAAACTGTTTTTT. Protein: CSVERQGNEKLFF.

This sequence joins TRBV27 and TRBJ1-2; TRBD1 aligns across 7 bases. V gave up 8 bases and J gave up 2 bases; unmatched junction bases: 2. The CDR3 has 12 amino acids. Germline CDR1 MNHEY, CDR2 SMNVEV (reference sequence). CDR3 residues: CASLDRNYGYTF. The CDR3 DNA reads TGTGCCAGCTTGGACAGGAACTATGGCTACACCTTC.

CDR3 loop: CATSRDQGGRIYEQYF. In DNA, the CDR3 is TGTGCCACCAGCAGAGATCAGGGAGGACGGATTTACGAGCAGTACTTC. The chain uses TRBV15 and TRBJ2-7, with a weak D call TRBD2 (6 bases). The CDR3 is 16 residues long. V was clipped by 0 bases and J by 4 bases, with 16 bases between them. From germline, CDR1 is LNHNV and CDR2 YYDKDF (reference sequence).

This chain connects TRBV5-4 to TRBJ2-3; TRBD2 matches 11 bases. Germline V gives CDR1 SGHNT, CDR2 YYREEE (reference sequence). This CDR3 spans 17 amino acids. V lost 0 bases to trimming and J lost 6 bases; unmatched junction nucleotides: 9. The CDR3 bases are TGTGCCAGCAGCTTGGACGGACTAGCGGGTGAGGGCGATACGCAGTATTTT. This encodes CASSLDGLAGEGDTQYF.

In its sample, this clone was seen a few times. The chain joins TRBV6-1 to TRBJ2-7, with D perhaps matching TRBD1 (5 bases). The CDR3 consists of 14 residues. Germline CDR1 MNHNS, CDR2 SASEGT. V was shortened by 8 bases and J by 2 bases, with 16 bases between the two germline ends. CDR3 sequence reads: CASVDSIPAYEQYF. CDR3 DNA: TGTGCCAGCGTCGACAGCATCCCGGCCTACGAGCAGTACTTC.

J is TRBJ2-7 and V is TRBV5-1; a possible D gene is TRBD2 (6 bases). Germline values: CDR1 SGHRS, CDR2 YFSETQ. V gave up 5 bases and J gave up 4 bases, with 13 bases separating them. CDR3 size: 13 residues. The CDR3 DNA follows: TGCGCCAGCAGTGGGGAACGGGGGTACGAGCAGTACTTC. Translating gives CASSGERGYEQYF.

V is TRBV30 and J is TRBJ2-3; no clear D gene. Per the germline V gene, CDR1 is GTSNPN and CDR2 is SVGIG (reference sequence). V lost 2 bases, J lost 8 bases, and 8 bases lay in between. This CDR3 comprises 11 residues. CDR3 region: CAWSFYSTQYF. The DNA of the CDR3 is TGTGCCTGGAGTTTCTATAGTACGCAGTATTTT. Using reference TRBV30 and TRBJ2-3 for the parts outside the CDR3, the full variable domain is SQTIHQWPATLVQPVGSPLSLECTVEGTSNPNLYWYRQAAGRGLQLLFYSVGIGQISSEVPQNLSASRPQDRQFILSSKKLLLSDSGFYLCAWSFYSTQYFGPGTRLTVL.

The CDR3 is CASSVGASGTTPTDTQYF. The CDR3 nucleotides are TGTGCCAGCAGCGTAGGGGCTAGCGGGACAACCCCCACAGATACGCAGTATTTT. The chain employs TRBV9 and TRBJ2-3, with TRBD2 matching over 9 bases. CDR3 length equals 18 residues. In germline, CDR1 is SGDLS, CDR2 YYNGEE. Germline trimming cut 0 bases from V and 2 bases from J; bases unmatched to any gene: 10.

The V call is TRBV30, the J call TRBJ2-1; D is perhaps TRBD2 (6 bases). Germline V gene lookup returns CDR1 GTSNPN and CDR2 SVGIG (reference sequence). The CDR3 has 14 amino acids. Between the trimmed V and J ends, which lost 2 bases and 7 bases, there was a span of 15 bases. The DNA of the CDR3 is TGTGCCTGGAGTTCCCGGAGGGCGGGGAATGAGCAGTTCTTC. It translates to CAWSSRRAGNEQFF. Together with reference TRBV30 and TRBJ2-1, the CDR3 gives the full variable domain: SQTIHQWPATLVQPVGSPLSLECTVEGTSNPNLYWYRQAAGRGLQLLFYSVGIGQISSEVPQNLSASRPQDRQFILSSKKLLLSDSGFYLCAWSSRRAGNEQFFGPGTRLTVL.

This chain joins TRBV5-1 and TRBJ2-1; D call uncertain. The CDR3 is made up of 12 amino acids. The V gene's germline CDR1 is SGHRS and CDR2 YFSETQ. Between the trimmed V and J ends, which lost 3 bases and 6 bases, there was a span of 7 bases. The CDR3 nucleotides are TGCGCCAGCAGCTCAACTTTCAATGAGCAGTTCTTC. Translating it yields CASSSTFNEQFF.

The chain employs TRBV2 and TRBJ2-2; no clear D. The length of the CDR3 is 13 residues. Germline-derived CDR1 and CDR2 are SNHLY and FYNNEI. Trimming removed 4 bases from V and 6 bases from J, with 9 bases in between. CDR3: CASSVPGPGELFF. The CDR3 nucleotides are TGTGCCAGCAGTGTACCCGGTCCCGGGGAGCTGTTTTTT.

V and J are TRBV27 and TRBJ2-1; TRBD2 matches 10 bases. V gave up 7 bases and J gave up 7 bases; unmatched junction bases: 13. Germline-derived CDR1 and CDR2 are MNHEY and SMNVEV (reference sequence). The CDR3 runs to 16 residues. The CDR3 loop is CASTLSLAGVLNEQFF. The CDR3 nucleotides read TGTGCCAGCACTCTCTCGCTAGCGGGAGTGTTAAATGAGCAGTTCTTC.

This chain links TRBV18 with TRBJ2-7; D is ambiguous. This CDR3 has 14 residues. Germline values: CDR1 KGHSH, CDR2 LQKENI. V gave up 6 bases and J gave up 3 bases, with 15 bases separating them. The CDR3 coding sequence is TGTGCCAGCTCGCCCGGGTCAGTGAACTACGAGCAGTACTTC. It encodes CASSPGSVNYEQYF.

This clone has a single count. The rearrangement joins TRBV7-9 to TRBJ2-5; 9 bases line up with TRBD2. The length of the CDR3 is 15 residues. Germline assignment: CDR1 SEHNR and CDR2 FQNEAQ (reference sequence). V was clipped by 0 bases and J by 2 bases; unmatched bases: 1. The CDR3 bases are TGTGCCAGCAGCTTAGCTAGCGGGGGACAAGAGACCCAGTACTTC. Amino acid sequence: CASSLASGGQETQYF.

The CDR3 is CASSLGSTTGVDETQYF. In nucleotides, the CDR3 is TGTGCCAGCAGCTTGGGATCAACGACAGGGGTTGATGAGACCCAGTACTTC. V usage is TRBV7-9 and J usage is TRBJ2-5, with 8 nucleotides matching TRBD1. The junction had 14 bases not matched to a gene; V was cut back by 3 bases and J by 5 bases. In germline, CDR1 is SEHNR, CDR2 FQNEAQ (reference sequence). This CDR3 is 17 amino acids long.

The chain joins TRBV19 to TRBJ1-2; the D gene is possibly TRBD1 (5 bases). V lost 9 bases, J lost 6 bases, and 14 bases lay in between. CDR1 is LNHDA and CDR2 is SQIVND in the germline V gene (reference sequence). This CDR3 is 12 amino acids long. The CDR3 reads CASHWGLDGYTF. The CDR3 DNA reads as TGTGCCAGCCATTGGGGCCTGGATGGCTACACCTTC.

The CDR3 spells CASSRAEEGTGELFF. In DNA, the CDR3 is TGCGCCAGCAGCCGGGCAGAGGAGGGCACCGGGGAGCTGTTTTTT. This rearrangement joins TRBV4-1 to TRBJ2-2; TRBD2 might be the D (6 bases). V gave up 4 bases and J gave up 4 bases, with 13 bases separating them. The germline V gene encodes CDR1 MGHRA and CDR2 YSYEKL. This CDR3 comprises 15 residues.

The CDR3: CASSLESTDTQYF. In DNA form, the CDR3 reads TGTGCCAGCAGCTTGGAGAGCACAGATACGCAGTATTTT. This sequence joins TRBV13 and TRBJ2-3; the D is unclear. This CDR3 has 13 amino acids. V lost 3 bases and J 0 bases, leaving 4 bases between the germline ends. CDR1 is PRHDT, CDR2 FYEKMQ, per germline (reference sequence).

The chain links TRBV5-1 to TRBJ2-5, with 8 bases that match TRBD2. CDR1 and CDR2 from the germline V gene are SGHRS and YFSETQ. This CDR3 spans 15 amino acids. J gave up 5 bases and V 4 bases, and 10 bases lay outside the gene matches. In DNA form, the CDR3 reads TGCGCCAGCAGCCAGGGGACTAGAGGAGGGGAGACCCAGTACTTC. Protein: CASSQGTRGGETQYF.

This chain links TRBV29-1 with TRBJ1-1; D possibly corresponds to TRBD1 (6 bases). CDR1 and CDR2 from the germline V gene are SQVTM and ANQGSEA. V was shortened by 0 bases and J by 1 base, with 15 bases between the two germline ends. The CDR3 sequence is 16 residues long. DNA for the CDR3: TGCAGCGTTGAAGATCTTCGGGCAGGGGCGAACACTGAAGCTTTCTTT. It yields the protein CSVEDLRAGANTEAFF.

The rearrangement joins TRBV7-9 to TRBJ2-7; D call uncertain. V lost 4 bases to trimming and J lost 6 bases, with 16 bases between them. CDR1 SEHNR and CDR2 FQNEAQ come from the germline V gene (reference sequence). The CDR3 is 14 amino acids. This chain's CDR3 is CASSSHQAWVEQYF. The CDR3 bases are TGTGCCAGCAGCTCCCATCAGGCCTGGGTCGAGCAGTACTTC.

The sample holds one count of this clone. The J gene is TRBJ1-1, the V gene TRBV30, with 7 bases lining up with TRBD1. The V and J ends lost 3 bases and 0 bases, in that order; junction bases with no gene match: 7. The germline CDR1 and CDR2 sequences are GTSNPN and SVGIG (reference sequence). CDR3 length: 15 amino acids. The CDR3 DNA reads as TGTGCCTGGAGCCGAGGGACAGATTTGAACACTGAAGCTTTCTTT. Its protein is CAWSRGTDLNTEAFF. Together with reference TRBV30 and TRBJ1-1, the CDR3 gives the full variable domain: SQTIHQWPATLVQPVGSPLSLECTVEGTSNPNLYWYRQAAGRGLQLLFYSVGIGQISSEVPQNLSASRPQDRQFILSSKKLLLSDSGFYLCAWSRGTDLNTEAFFGQGTRLTVV.